Listed here is a single T cell receptor beta chain. Its antigen is as yet unknown. Trimming removed 4 bases from V and 1 base from J, with 13 bases in between. The CDR3 is 14 residues long. The germline V gene encodes CDR1 DFQATT and CDR2 SNEGSKA (reference sequence). The sample originates from a study of identical twins. Donors were all healthy Caucasians. Overall study findings and caveats: Conclusions were based on cross-sectional statistical analysis, without following the same donors.

TCRdb redid the calling of the 5' RACE reads with MiXCR, one entry per CDR3 protein. The table includes roughly 720,000 distinct CDR3 sequences, 15% to 20% detected once. These data were also filed under a second study, of T cells expressing NK-cell markers.

The sequenced sample was PBMCs. This chain connects TRBV20-1 to TRBJ1-1; D gene unclear. This sequence was found in a woman aged 18-29 years in good health. The CDR3, as DNA: TGCAGTGCTACCTCGGAGGGAACGAACACTGAAGCTTTCTTT. It encodes CSATSEGTNTEAFF.